This TCR beta chain originates from a study of shared clonotypes between healthy human individuals. Only CD45RO-negative cells positively selected for CCR7 counted as naive CD8 cells, so terminally differentiated effector memory CD45RA+ cells were excluded. The table came from immunoSEQ multiplex PCR; TCRdb's copy has only in-frame clones and leaves some out. Here the sample spans about 2,200,000 clones, roughly 91% being singletons. This receptor was identified in a man aged 18 to 30 in good health. Some clones in this sample may be carry-over from other donors' samples. Sequencing used naive CD8+ T cells from PBMCs.

CDR3 bases: TGTGCCAGCAGTTTAATGCGACTAGCGTCCGAGCAGTACTTC. This gives the protein CASSLMRLASEQYF. This sequence joins TRBV28 and TRBJ2-7; TRBD2 matches 8 bases. Per germline, CDR1 MDHEN and CDR2 SYDVKM. The CDR3 consists of 14 residues. Trimming cost V 2 bases and J 6 bases; bases outside gene matches: 6.